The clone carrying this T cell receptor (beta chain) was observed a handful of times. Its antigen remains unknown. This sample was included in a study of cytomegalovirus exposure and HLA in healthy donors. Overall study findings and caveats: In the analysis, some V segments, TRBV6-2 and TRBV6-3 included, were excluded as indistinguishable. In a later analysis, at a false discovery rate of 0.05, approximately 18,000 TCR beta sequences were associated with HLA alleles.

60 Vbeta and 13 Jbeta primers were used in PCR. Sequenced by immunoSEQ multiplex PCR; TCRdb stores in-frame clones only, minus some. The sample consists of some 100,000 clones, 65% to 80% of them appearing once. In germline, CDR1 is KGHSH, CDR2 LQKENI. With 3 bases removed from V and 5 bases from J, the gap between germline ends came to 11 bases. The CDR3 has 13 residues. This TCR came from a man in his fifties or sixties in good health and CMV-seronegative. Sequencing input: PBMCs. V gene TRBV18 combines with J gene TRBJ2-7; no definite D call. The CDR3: CASSPLLPHEQYF. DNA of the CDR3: TGTGCCAGCTCACCGCTACTCCCTCACGAGCAGTACTTC.